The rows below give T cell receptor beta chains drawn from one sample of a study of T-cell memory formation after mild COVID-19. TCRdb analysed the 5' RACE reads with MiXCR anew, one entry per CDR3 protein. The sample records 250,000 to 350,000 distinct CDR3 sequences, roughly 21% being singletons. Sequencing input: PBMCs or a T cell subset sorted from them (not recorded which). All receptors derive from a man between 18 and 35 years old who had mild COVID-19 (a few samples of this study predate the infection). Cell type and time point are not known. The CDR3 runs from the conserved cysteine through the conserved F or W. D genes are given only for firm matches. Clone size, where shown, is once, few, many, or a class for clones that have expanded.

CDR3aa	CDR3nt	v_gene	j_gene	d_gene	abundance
CASNLQGWTEAFF	TGTGCCAGCAACCTACAGGGGTGGACTGAAGCTTTCTTT	TRBV6-6	TRBJ1-1	TRBD1	few
CATRVMNTEAFF	TGTGCCACCCGGGTAATGAACACTGAAGCTTTCTTT	TRBV12-3/TRBV12-4	TRBJ1-1	.	.
CSARVPGSDTQYF	TGCAGTGCTAGGGTGCCAGGGTCAGATACGCAGTATTTT	TRBV20-1	TRBJ2-3	.	few
CASSLALRAEVLAEAFF	TGTGCCAGCAGTTTAGCGCTTCGGGCAGAGGTTCTTGCTGAAGCTTTCTTT	TRBV12-3/TRBV12-4	TRBJ1-1	.	.
CASSLQGSSYEQYF	TGTGCCAGCAGCCTACAGGGGAGCTCCTACGAGCAGTACTTC	TRBV7-9	TRBJ2-7	TRBD1	many
CASSPRVVWGALGNQPQHF	TGTGCCAGCAGCCCAAGAGTCGTGTGGGGGGCGCTAGGGAATCAGCCCCAGCATTTT	TRBV7-8	TRBJ1-5	.	.
CASSPSGAGYGYTF	TGTGCCAGCTCACCAAGCGGGGCCGGCTATGGCTACACCTTC	TRBV18	TRBJ1-2	.	.
CSAQRGGREAFF	TGCAGTGCTCAAAGGGGGGGGCGCGAAGCTTTCTTT	TRBV20-1	TRBJ1-1	.	many
CASTPFAGPNTEAFF	TGTGCCAGCACTCCGTTCGCGGGGCCGAACACTGAAGCTTTCTTT	TRBV6-1	TRBJ1-1	.	few
CASSYSKGGLNEQFF	TGTGCCAGCAGTTACTCGAAAGGGGGCCTCAATGAGCAGTTCTTC	TRBV6-5	TRBJ2-1	TRBD1	few
CASKVDRRQETQYF	TGTGCCAGCAAGGTGGACAGGCGTCAAGAGACCCAGTACTTC	TRBV6-2/TRBV6-3	TRBJ2-5	TRBD1	.
CASSVTPGLSNEQFF	TGTGCCAGCAGCGTAACCCCCGGACTGTCCAATGAGCAGTTCTTC	TRBV9	TRBJ2-1	.	.